These T cell receptor beta chains were read from a single sample in a study of cytomegalovirus exposure and HLA in healthy donors. Using immunoSEQ multiplex PCR, the repertoire was profiled, and TCRdb retains in-frame clones only, with some absent. Seen here are roughly 120,000 clones, approximately 85% observed once, and the top ten hold approximately 10%. Input material: PBMCs. The receptor set was obtained from a male donor in good health and CMV-seropositive. Each CDR3 is given with its conserved first and last residue. A D gene is named only where the DNA matches it firmly.

CDR3: CASSPTGGGEAFF
DNA: TGTGCCAGCAGCCCTACAGGGGGAGGTGAAGCTTTCTTT
V: TRBV7-6
J: TRBJ1-1
D: TRBD1

CDR3: CASSQVSGSGNTIYF
DNA: TGTGCCAGCAGCCAAGTGTCAGGGTCCGGAAACACCATATATTTT
V: TRBV4-2
J: TRBJ1-3
D: NA

CDR3: CASSQDETGKETQYF
DNA: TGTGCCAGCAGCCAGGATGAGACCGGGAAGGAGACCCAGTACTTC
V: TRBV4-2
J: TRBJ2-5
D: NA

CDR3: CATSRGTGGSEEKLFF
DNA: TGTGCCACCAGCAGAGGGACAGGGGGCTCAGAGGAAAAACTGTTTTTT
V: TRBV15
J: TRBJ1-4
D: TRBD1

CDR3: CAWSFPAGGTDTQYF
DNA: TGTGCCTGGAGCTTTCCAGCGGGGGGCACAGATACGCAGTATTTT
V: TRBV30
J: TRBJ2-3
D: TRBD2

CDR3: CASGQSSVSYEQYF
DNA: TGTGCCAGCGGCCAATCTAGCGTCTCCTACGAGCAGTACTTC
V: TRBV6-5
J: TRBJ2-7
D: NA

CDR3: CASSLGQSYEQYF
DNA: TGTGCCAGCAGTCTGGGACAGTCCTACGAGCAGTACTTC
V: TRBV6-5
J: TRBJ2-7
D: TRBD1

CDR3: CASSRDRLTGNTEAFF
DNA: TGCGCCAGCAGTAGGGACAGACTCACAGGGAACACTGAAGCTTTCTTT
V: TRBV10-1
J: TRBJ1-1
D: TRBD1

CDR3: CASSLGPTTYGYTF
DNA: TGTGCCAGCAGTTTAGGGCCGACTACCTATGGCTACACCTTC
V: TRBV27
J: TRBJ1-2
D: NA

CDR3: CASSLGQGHEQYF
DNA: TGTGCCAGCAGCTTGGGACAGGGGCACGAGCAGTACTTC
V: TRBV5-4
J: TRBJ2-7
D: TRBD1

CDR3: CASSFSGRADIQYF
DNA: TGTGCCAGCAGCTTTAGCGGGAGGGCCGACATTCAGTACTTC
V: TRBV7-8
J: TRBJ2-4
D: TRBD2

CDR3: CASSPPGTPYEQYF
DNA: TGTGCCAGCTCACCACCGGGCACCCCCTACGAGCAGTACTTC
V: TRBV18
J: TRBJ2-7
D: NA

CDR3: CASSLVGGLATDTQYF
DNA: TGTGCCAGCAGTTTAGTTGGGGGCCTCGCCACAGATACGCAGTATTTT
V: TRBV28
J: TRBJ2-3
D: NA

CDR3: CASSIVGRGQGTKLNQPQHF
DNA: TGTGCCAGTAGTATAGTTGGACGAGGACAGGGGACAAAATTAAATCAGCCCCAGCATTTT
V: TRBV19
J: TRBJ1-5
D: TRBD1

CDR3: CASSLVAGDGGANVLTF
DNA: TGTGCCAGCAGCTTAGTAGCGGGAGACGGTGGGGCCAACGTCCTGACTTTC
V: TRBV7-2
J: TRBJ2-6
D: TRBD2

CDR3: CASSQQSSGDYEQYF
DNA: TGTGCCAGCAGCCAGCAGTCTAGCGGGGATTACGAGCAGTACTTC
V: TRBV4-2
J: TRBJ2-7
D: TRBD2

CDR3: CASKREGLTDTQYF
DNA: TGTGCCAGTAAACGGGAGGGATTAACAGATACGCAGTATTTT
V: TRBV19
J: TRBJ2-3
D: TRBD2

CDR3: CASRPGRGGGWVTDTQYF
DNA: TGTGCCAGCAGACCAGGGAGGGGGGGAGGATGGGTCACAGATACGCAGTATTTT
V: TRBV11-2
J: TRBJ2-3
D: NA

CDR3: CASRGAGAGYSPLHF
DNA: TGTGCCAGCAGGGGGGCGGGGGCAGGGTATTCACCCCTCCACTTT
V: TRBV28
J: TRBJ1-6
D: NA